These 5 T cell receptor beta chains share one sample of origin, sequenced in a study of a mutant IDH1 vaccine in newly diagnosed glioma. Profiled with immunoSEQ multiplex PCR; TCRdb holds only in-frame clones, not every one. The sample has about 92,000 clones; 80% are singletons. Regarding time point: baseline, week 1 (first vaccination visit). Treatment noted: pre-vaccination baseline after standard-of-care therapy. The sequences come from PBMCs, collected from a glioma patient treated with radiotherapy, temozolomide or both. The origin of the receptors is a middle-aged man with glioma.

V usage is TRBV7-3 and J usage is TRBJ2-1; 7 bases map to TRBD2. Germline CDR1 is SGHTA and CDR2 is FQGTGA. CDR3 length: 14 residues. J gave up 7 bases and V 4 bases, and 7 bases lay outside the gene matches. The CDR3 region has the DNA TGTGCCAGCAGCTACCTGACTAGCTGGAATGAGCAGTTCTTC. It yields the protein CASSYLTSWNEQFF.

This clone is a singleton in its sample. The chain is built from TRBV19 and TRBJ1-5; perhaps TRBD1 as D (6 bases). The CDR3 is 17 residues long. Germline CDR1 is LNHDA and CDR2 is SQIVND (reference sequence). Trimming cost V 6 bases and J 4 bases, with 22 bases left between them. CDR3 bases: TGTGCCAGTAGGAGGACAGCAACCAAGAAGGGAAATCAGCCCCAGCATTTT. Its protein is CASRRTATKKGNQPQHF.

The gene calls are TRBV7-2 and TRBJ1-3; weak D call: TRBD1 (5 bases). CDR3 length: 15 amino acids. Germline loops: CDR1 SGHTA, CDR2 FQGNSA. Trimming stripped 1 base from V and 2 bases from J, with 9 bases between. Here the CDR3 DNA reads TGTGCCAGCAGCTTAGAGGGGAATACTGGAAACACCATATATTTT. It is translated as CASSLEGNTGNTIYF. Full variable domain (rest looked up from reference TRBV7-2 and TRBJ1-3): GAGVSQSPSNKVTEKGKDVELRCDPISGHTALYWYRQSLGQGLEFLIYFQGNSAPDKSGLPSDRFSAERTGGSVSTLTIQRTQQEDSAVYLCASSLEGNTGNTIYFGEGSWLTVV.

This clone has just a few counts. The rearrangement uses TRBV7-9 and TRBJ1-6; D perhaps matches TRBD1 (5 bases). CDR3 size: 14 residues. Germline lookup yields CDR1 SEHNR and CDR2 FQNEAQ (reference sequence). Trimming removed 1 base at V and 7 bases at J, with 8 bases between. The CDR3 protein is CASSLGGGNSPLHF. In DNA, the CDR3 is TGTGCCAGCAGCTTAGGCGGGGGAAATTCACCCCTCCACTTT.

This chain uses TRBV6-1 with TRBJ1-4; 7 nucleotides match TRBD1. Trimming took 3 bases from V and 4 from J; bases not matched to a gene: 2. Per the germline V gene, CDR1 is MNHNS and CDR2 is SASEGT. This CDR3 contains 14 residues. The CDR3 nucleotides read TGTGCCAGCAGTGATCGACAGGGTAATGAAAAACTGTTTTTT. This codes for CASSDRQGNEKLFF.